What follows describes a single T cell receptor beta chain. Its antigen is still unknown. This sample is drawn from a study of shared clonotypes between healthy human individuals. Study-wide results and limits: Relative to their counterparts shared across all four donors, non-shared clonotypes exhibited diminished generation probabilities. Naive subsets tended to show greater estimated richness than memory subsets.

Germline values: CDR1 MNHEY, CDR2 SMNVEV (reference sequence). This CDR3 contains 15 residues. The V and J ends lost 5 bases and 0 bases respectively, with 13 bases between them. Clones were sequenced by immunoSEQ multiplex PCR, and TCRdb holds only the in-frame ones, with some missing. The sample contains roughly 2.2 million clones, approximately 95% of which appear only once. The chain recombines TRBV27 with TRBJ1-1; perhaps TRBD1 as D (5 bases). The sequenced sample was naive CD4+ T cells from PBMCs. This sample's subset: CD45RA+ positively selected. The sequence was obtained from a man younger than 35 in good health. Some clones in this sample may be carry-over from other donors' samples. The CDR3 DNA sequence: TGTGCCAGCAGTCCCGGAAGAGGGGTGAACACTGAAGCTTTCTTT. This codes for CASSPGRGVNTEAFF.